The entry that follows covers one TCR beta chain sequence. This clone is a singleton in its sample. Its antigen remains unidentified. No base quality values were provided; no much bigger clone lies one nucleotide off. This specimen belongs to a study of cytomegalovirus exposure and HLA in healthy donors (TCRdb year 2017). General notes on the study: A later analysis indicated that the 120 or so validation repertoires were generated on the platform also employed for the roughly 650 repertoires of the first cohort. The study was designed to test whether signatures of past pathogen exposure could be identified by cataloging public T cell receptors. In addition to the first cohort of roughly 670 subjects, a separate validation cohort of approximately 120 different subjects was used. To predict cytomegalovirus infection status, the study combined high-throughput TCR immunosequencing, statistical association of individual TCRs with disease status, and machine learning.

The method was the immunoSEQ multiplex PCR assay. For the original study's pipeline: A statistical classification framework was built for diagnosing cytomegalovirus status from the catalog of TCR beta chain sequences. In its TCRdb copy, this immuneACCESS table keeps in-frame sequences only and misses some clones. Where compared with another copy, unresolved V genes explain less than half of these, and the others have no known cause. Clonal size and the V and J genes are those of that table, whereas D and trimming came from the DNA. This sample lists roughly 120,000 clones; less than 90% were detected once. The leading ten clones occupy 4% to 5.5% of the sample. Points the paper makes about the study in general: Most TCR sequences were seen in very few donors, while some public TCRs were found in many individuals. The validation cohort had no HLA typing available for a later analysis, so co-occurrence within that cohort was assessed over all 120 or so repertoires. A later analysis found that TCRs clustered in the first cohort also tended to co-occur in the roughly 110 validation repertoires, with 94% of cluster scores above 0. The classifier was reported to diagnose cytomegalovirus status with high specificity and sensitivity in both the original cohort and the validation cohort. In vitro tests confirmed that three of the cytomegalovirus-associated TCR beta chains recognize cytomegalovirus antigens. According to the authors, the approach could potentially be generalized to other disease states and immunological phenotypes. In the study, 150 to 200 TCR beta chains were listed as associated with cytomegalovirus.

Donors formed part of the validation cohort, which comprised fewer than 150 subjects and was distinct from the first cohort of 670 or so subjects. The sample taken for sequencing was PBMCs. The source is a man between 18 and 35 years old in good health and CMV-seropositive.

The CDR3 has the sequence CASSNTGATGYTF. The DNA sequence reads TGTGCCAGCAGTAACACAGGGGCTACTGGCTACACCTTC. The chain was built from TRBV6-5 and TRBJ1-2; TRBD1 agrees with 7 junctional bases. As encoded in the germline V gene, CDR1 is MNHEY while CDR2 is SVGAGI. Counted from cysteine to phenylalanine, this CDR3 has 13 amino acids. Only the CDR3 DNA is retained, 39 bases long and in frame from the first base. The junction shows trimming of 5 bases on V and 7 bases on J, and the gene matches do not reach 7 bases of it.